These T cell receptor beta chains were read from a single sample in a study of human T cells and chemical hapten exposure. TCRdb re-analysed the RACE reads in MiXCR, keeping a single row per CDR3 protein. The table lists fewer than 60,000 distinct CDR3 sequences, 11% of them singletons. Sequences were derived from whole blood, sampled in connection with sensitization to the hapten diphenylcyclopropenone (DPC). The source of these receptors is a woman aged 40 to 50 with alopecia areata. Some clones in this sample may be carry-over from other donors' samples. CDR3s include the opening cysteine and the closing phenylalanine or tryptophan. The D gene is left open where the match is weak. Not every row has a clone size; where given, it reads once, few, many or a size class.

j_gene,abundance,d_gene,v_gene,CDR3aa,CDR3nt
TRBJ2-7,-,-,TRBV29-1,CSATHSLSEQYF,TGCAGCGCCACCCACAGTTTGAGCGAGCAGTACTTC
TRBJ2-1,few,-,TRBV29-1,CSVEGKLAVEQFF,TGCAGCGTTGAGGGGAAACTAGCAGTTGAGCAGTTCTTC
TRBJ1-3,few,-,TRBV19,CASRPPNRSGNTIYF,TGTGCCAGTAGACCTCCAAACAGATCTGGAAACACCATATATTTT
TRBJ1-5,many,TRBD1,TRBV20-1,CSATGQGAPDNHVGNQPQHF,TGCAGTGCCACGGGACAGGGAGCTCCCGACAACCATGTTGGCAATCAGCCCCAGCATTTT
TRBJ2-7,-,-,TRBV6-5,CASSYFQGGEQYF,TGTGCCAGCAGTTATTTTCAGGGAGGCGAGCAGTACTTC
TRBJ2-3,many,-,TRBV7-9,CASSFGSTQYF,TGTGCCAGCAGCTTCGGGAGTACGCAGTATTTT
TRBJ2-5,-,-,TRBV29-1,CSVEGETQYF,TGCAGCGTTGAAGGGGAGACCCAGTACTTC
TRBJ1-1,-,TRBD1,TRBV5-4,CASSPPTGQNTEAFF,TGTGCCAGCAGCCCGCCGACAGGGCAGAACACTGAAGCTTTCTTT
TRBJ1-3,few,-,TRBV12-3/TRBV12-4,CASSLGRRGNTIYF,TGTGCCAGCAGTTTAGGGCGTCGCGGAAACACCATATATTTT
TRBJ1-5,few,-,TRBV7-2,CASSLGQGERPQHF,TGTGCCAGCAGCTTAGGGCAGGGCGAGCGGCCCCAGCATTTT
TRBJ2-3,few,-,TRBV2,CASSEDRISQYF,TGTGCCAGCAGTGAAGACAGGATATCGCAGTATTTT
TRBJ2-1,-,TRBD2,TRBV20-1,CSAAGLARDEQFF,TGCAGTGCTGCCGGACTAGCTAGGGATGAGCAGTTCTTC
TRBJ2-5,-,TRBD2,TRBV20-1,CSARPGDLWGGETQYF,TGCAGTGCTAGACCAGGCGACCTTTGGGGGGGAGAGACCCAGTACTTC
TRBJ1-2,-,TRBD1,TRBV19,CASSRRPPGGLNYGYTF,TGTGCCAGTAGTAGGCGCCCGCCAGGGGGCCTTAACTATGGCTACACCTTC
TRBJ2-3,-,-,TRBV12-3/TRBV12-4,CASSLGQPGAAQYF,TGTGCCAGCAGTTTGGGCCAACCGGGGGCTGCGCAGTATTTT
TRBJ1-1,many,-,TRBV18,CASSPAGVTNVPEAFF,TGTGCCAGCTCACCAGCAGGTGTGACGAACGTCCCTGAAGCTTTCTTT
TRBJ1-1,-,TRBD1,TRBV20-1,CSATGGVQNTEAFF,TGCAGTGCTACAGGGGGGGTGCAGAACACTGAAGCTTTCTTT
TRBJ1-6,few,-,TRBV20-1,CSATPDRVNSPLHF,TGCAGTGCTACCCCCGATAGGGTGAATTCACCCCTCCACTTT
TRBJ1-1,many,-,TRBV19,CASSMGINTEAFF,TGTGCCAGTAGTATGGGGATAAACACTGAAGCTTTCTTT
TRBJ2-7,-,TRBD1,TRBV19,CASSTDRDRLDF,TGTGCCAGTAGTACTGACCGGGACAGGTTGGACTTC
TRBJ1-4,few,-,TRBV20-1,CSARVQTAEEKLFF,TGCAGTGCTAGAGTACAGACAGCGGAAGAAAAACTGTTTTTT
TRBJ2-2,medium-sized,-,TRBV18,CASSPPVSGAGGELFF,TGTGCCAGCTCACCACCAGTTTCGGGGGCAGGCGGGGAGCTGTTTTTT
TRBJ2-1,-,-,TRBV7-2,CASSLGTTDSEQFF,TGTGCCAGCAGCTTAGGGACCACCGACAGTGAGCAGTTCTTC
TRBJ1-1,-,TRBD1,TRBV12-3/TRBV12-4,CASSLVTGVVTEAFF,TGTGCCAGCAGTTTAGTGACAGGGGTTGTCACTGAAGCTTTCTTT
TRBJ2-2,-,TRBD2,TRBV7-3,CASSPGLAGDGELFF,TGTGCCAGCAGCCCGGGACTAGCGGGGGATGGGGAGCTGTTTTTT
TRBJ1-5,many,-,TRBV7-9,CASSLDVGNQPQHF,TGTGCCAGCAGCTTAGACGTAGGCAATCAGCCCCAGCATTTT
TRBJ2-7,-,TRBD2,TRBV6-2/TRBV6-3,CASANPGLAPSYEQYF,TGTGCCAGCGCCAATCCGGGACTAGCTCCCTCCTACGAGCAGTACTTC
TRBJ2-1,-,TRBD2,TRBV6-2/TRBV6-3,CASSLTSGGAFYNEQFF,TGTGCCAGCAGTTTAACTAGCGGGGGGGCTTTCTACAATGAGCAGTTCTTC
TRBJ2-5,-,-,TRBV11-3,CASSPQLTGLETQYF,TGTGCCAGCAGCCCTCAACTTACAGGTTTAGAGACCCAGTACTTC
TRBJ2-5,-,-,TRBV23-1,CASSQSGAERRGTQYF,TGCGCCAGCAGTCAATCGGGTGCGGAACGTCGTGGGACCCAGTACTTC
TRBJ1-6,many,-,TRBV5-6,CASSSSGPYNSPLHF,TGTGCCAGCAGCTCCTCCGGACCTTATAATTCACCCCTCCACTTT
TRBJ2-2,-,-,TRBV9,CASSVSSGPYTGELFF,TGTGCCAGCAGCGTATCGAGCGGGCCCTACACCGGGGAGCTGTTTTTT
TRBJ2-1,-,-,TRBV7-2,CASSLVDGNNEQFF,TGTGCCAGCAGCTTAGTTGACGGTAACAATGAGCAGTTCTTC
TRBJ1-6,medium-sized,-,TRBV11-2,CASSLENSPLHF,TGTGCCAGCAGCTTAGAGAATTCACCCCTCCACTTT
TRBJ1-4,few,-,TRBV9,CASSITPATNEKLFF,TGTGCCAGCAGCATAACCCCTGCAACTAATGAAAAACTGTTTTTT
TRBJ2-2,few,-,TRBV10-1,CASSERRGGGELFF,TGCGCCAGCAGTGAGCGGCGGGGCGGCGGGGAGCTGTTTTTT
TRBJ2-5,many,-,TRBV4-1,CASSQDRAWGETQYF,TGCGCCAGCAGCCAAGATCGCGCCTGGGGGGAGACCCAGTACTTC
TRBJ2-7,few,TRBD2,TRBV20-1,CSAESGRAVYEQYF,TGCAGTGCTGAGAGCGGGAGGGCCGTCTACGAGCAGTACTTC
TRBJ1-2,many,-,TRBV12-3/TRBV12-4,CASSLRDTFSYGYTF,TGTGCCAGCAGTCTAAGGGACACCTTCTCCTATGGCTACACCTTC
TRBJ1-5,many,-,TRBV6-2/TRBV6-3,CASRPDLGNQPQHF,TGTGCCAGCAGGCCGGACCTAGGCAATCAGCCCCAGCATTTT
TRBJ2-2,few,-,TRBV12-3/TRBV12-4,CASSPRSPPAGELFF,TGTGCCAGCAGTCCGAGAAGCCCCCCCGCCGGGGAGCTGTTTTTT
TRBJ2-4,-,TRBD1,TRBV29-1,CSVGGTGVSNIQYF,TGCAGCGTTGGGGGGACAGGGGTATCAAACATTCAGTACTTC
TRBJ2-1,few,-,TRBV29-1,CSVEWEPGQFF,TGCAGCGTTGAATGGGAACCTGGGCAGTTCTTC
TRBJ2-1,many,-,TRBV7-2,CASSSSGNEQFF,TGTGCCAGCAGCTCCTCCGGCAATGAGCAGTTCTTC
TRBJ2-3,many,TRBD2,TRBV7-2,CASGPGGAVDTQYF,TGTGCCAGCGGTCCGGGGGGGGCCGTAGATACGCAGTATTTT
TRBJ2-1,few,-,TRBV10-3,CAISESAGEQFF,TGTGCCATCAGTGAGTCAGCCGGTGAGCAGTTCTTC
TRBJ1-5,many,-,TRBV20-1,CSASLGASNQPQHF,TGCAGTGCTAGTCTCGGAGCGAGCAATCAGCCCCAGCATTTT
TRBJ2-4,many,-,TRBV11-2,CASSYQGAKNIQYF,TGTGCCAGCAGTTACCAGGGCGCCAAAAACATTCAGTACTTC
TRBJ2-1,many,TRBD2,TRBV19,CASRGRRESPDEQFF,TGTGCCAGTAGGGGTCGGCGGGAGAGCCCCGATGAGCAGTTCTTC
TRBJ2-5,many,TRBD2,TRBV14,CASSLLAGGAETQYF,TGTGCCAGCAGCCTTCTAGCGGGAGGCGCGGAGACCCAGTACTTC
TRBJ2-2,few,-,TRBV12-3/TRBV12-4,CASSFRQGNTGELFF,TGTGCCAGCAGTTTTAGGCAGGGAAACACCGGGGAGCTGTTTTTT
TRBJ2-1,-,TRBD2,TRBV6-2/TRBV6-3,CATLAGAKYNEQFF,TGTGCCACCTTAGCGGGGGCGAAATACAATGAGCAGTTCTTC
TRBJ2-1,many,-,TRBV24-1,CATSDPGMDNEQFF,TGTGCCACCAGTGACCCCGGGATGGACAATGAGCAGTTCTTC
TRBJ1-2,-,-,TRBV29-1,CSVETTNYGYTF,TGCAGCGTTGAGACAACTAACTATGGCTACACCTTC